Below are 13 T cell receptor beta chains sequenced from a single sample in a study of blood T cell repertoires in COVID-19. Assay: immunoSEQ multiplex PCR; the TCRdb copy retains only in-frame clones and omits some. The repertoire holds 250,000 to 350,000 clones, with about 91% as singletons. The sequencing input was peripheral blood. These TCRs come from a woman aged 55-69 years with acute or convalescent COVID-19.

The CDR3 loop reads CSVNTGRNNEKLFF. CDR3 sequence (DNA): TGCAGCGTTAATACAGGGAGAAATAATGAAAAACTGTTTTTT. The chain combines TRBV29-1 with TRBJ1-4, with TRBD1 as a possible D gene (6 bases). In germline, CDR1 is SQVTM, CDR2 ANQGSEA. V gave up 5 bases and J gave up 4 bases, with 14 bases separating them. This CDR3 has 14 residues.

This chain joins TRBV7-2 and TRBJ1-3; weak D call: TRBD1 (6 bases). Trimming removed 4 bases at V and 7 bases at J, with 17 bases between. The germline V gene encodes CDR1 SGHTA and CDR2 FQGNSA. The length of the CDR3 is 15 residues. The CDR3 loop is CASSSSTDSRNTIYF. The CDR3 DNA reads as TGTGCCAGCAGCTCCTCTACGGACAGCCGGAACACCATATATTTT. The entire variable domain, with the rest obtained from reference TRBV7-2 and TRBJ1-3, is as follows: GAGVSQSPSNKVTEKGKDVELRCDPISGHTALYWYRQSLGQGLEFLIYFQGNSAPDKSGLPSDRFSAERTGGSVSTLTIQRTQQEDSAVYLCASSSSTDSRNTIYFGEGSWLTVV.

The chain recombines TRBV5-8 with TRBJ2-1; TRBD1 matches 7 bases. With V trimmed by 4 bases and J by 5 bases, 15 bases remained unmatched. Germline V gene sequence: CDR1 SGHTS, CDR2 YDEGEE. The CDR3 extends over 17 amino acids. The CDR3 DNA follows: TGTGCCAGCAGCCGAATAGGGGGCCCTCGATCGAACAATGAGCAGTTCTTC. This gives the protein CASSRIGGPRSNNEQFF.

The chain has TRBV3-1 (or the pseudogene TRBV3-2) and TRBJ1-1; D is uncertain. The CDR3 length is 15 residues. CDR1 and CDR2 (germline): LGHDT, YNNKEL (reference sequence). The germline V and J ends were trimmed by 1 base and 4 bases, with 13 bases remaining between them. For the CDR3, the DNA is TGTGCCAGCAGCCAAGTAGTCAGCCGGGGCACTGAAGCTTTCTTT. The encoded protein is CASSQVVSRGTEAFF.

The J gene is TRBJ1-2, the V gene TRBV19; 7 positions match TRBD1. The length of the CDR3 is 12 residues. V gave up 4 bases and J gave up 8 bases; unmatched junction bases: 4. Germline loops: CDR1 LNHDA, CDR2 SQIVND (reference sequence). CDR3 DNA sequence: TGTGCCAGTAGTACAGGGGGAGGCGGCTACACCTTC. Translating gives CASSTGGGGYTF.

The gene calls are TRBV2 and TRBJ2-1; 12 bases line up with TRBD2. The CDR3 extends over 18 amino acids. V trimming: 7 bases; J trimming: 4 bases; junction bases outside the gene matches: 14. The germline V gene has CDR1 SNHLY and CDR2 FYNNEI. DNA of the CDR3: TGTGCCAGCATTCCCCGAGGGACAACTAGCGGGAGGTACAATGAGCAGTTCTTC. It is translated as CASIPRGTTSGRYNEQFF.

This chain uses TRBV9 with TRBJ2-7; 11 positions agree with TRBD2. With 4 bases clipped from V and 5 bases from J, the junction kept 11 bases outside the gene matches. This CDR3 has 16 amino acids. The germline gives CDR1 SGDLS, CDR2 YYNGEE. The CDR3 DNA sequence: TGTGCCAGCAGCCCAAAACTAGCGGGAGCGGGCGACGAGCAGTACTTC. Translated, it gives CASSPKLAGAGDEQYF.

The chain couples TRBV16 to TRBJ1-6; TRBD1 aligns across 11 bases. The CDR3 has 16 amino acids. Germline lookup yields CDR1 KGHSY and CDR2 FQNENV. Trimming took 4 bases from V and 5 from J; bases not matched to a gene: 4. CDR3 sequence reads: CASSPDRGRNNSPLHF. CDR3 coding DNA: TGTGCCAGCAGCCCGGACAGGGGGCGGAATAATTCACCCCTCCACTTT.

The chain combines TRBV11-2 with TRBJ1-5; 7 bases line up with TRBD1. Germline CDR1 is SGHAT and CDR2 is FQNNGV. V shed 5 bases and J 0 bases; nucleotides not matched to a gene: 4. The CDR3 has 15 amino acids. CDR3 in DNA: TGTGCCAGCAGCCAGGGACAGTATAGCAATCAGCCCCAGCATTTT. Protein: CASSQGQYSNQPQHF.

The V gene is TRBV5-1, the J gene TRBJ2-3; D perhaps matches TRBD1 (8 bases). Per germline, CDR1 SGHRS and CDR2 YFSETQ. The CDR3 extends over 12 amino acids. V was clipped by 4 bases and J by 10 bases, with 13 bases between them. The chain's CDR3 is CASSHTGGAQYF. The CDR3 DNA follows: TGCGCCAGCAGCCATACAGGGGGGGCGCAGTATTTT.

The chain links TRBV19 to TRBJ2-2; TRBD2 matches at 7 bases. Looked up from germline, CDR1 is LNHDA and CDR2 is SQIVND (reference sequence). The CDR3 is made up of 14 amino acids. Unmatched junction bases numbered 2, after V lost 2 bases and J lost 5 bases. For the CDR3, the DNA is TGTGCCAGTAGTATAACGGGGGGTACCGGGGAGCTGTTTTTT. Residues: CASSITGGTGELFF.

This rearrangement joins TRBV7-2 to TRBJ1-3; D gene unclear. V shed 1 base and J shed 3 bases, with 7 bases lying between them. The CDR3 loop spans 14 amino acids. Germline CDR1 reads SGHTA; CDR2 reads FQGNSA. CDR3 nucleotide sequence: TGTGCCAGCAGCTTAGAGGCGGTTGGAAACACCATATATTTT. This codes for CASSLEAVGNTIYF.

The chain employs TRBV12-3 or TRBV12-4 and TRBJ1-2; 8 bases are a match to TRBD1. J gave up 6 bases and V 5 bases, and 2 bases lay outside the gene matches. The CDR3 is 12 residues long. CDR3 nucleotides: TGTGCCAGCAGTAAGGGACAGGATGGCTACACCTTC. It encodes CASSKGQDGYTF.